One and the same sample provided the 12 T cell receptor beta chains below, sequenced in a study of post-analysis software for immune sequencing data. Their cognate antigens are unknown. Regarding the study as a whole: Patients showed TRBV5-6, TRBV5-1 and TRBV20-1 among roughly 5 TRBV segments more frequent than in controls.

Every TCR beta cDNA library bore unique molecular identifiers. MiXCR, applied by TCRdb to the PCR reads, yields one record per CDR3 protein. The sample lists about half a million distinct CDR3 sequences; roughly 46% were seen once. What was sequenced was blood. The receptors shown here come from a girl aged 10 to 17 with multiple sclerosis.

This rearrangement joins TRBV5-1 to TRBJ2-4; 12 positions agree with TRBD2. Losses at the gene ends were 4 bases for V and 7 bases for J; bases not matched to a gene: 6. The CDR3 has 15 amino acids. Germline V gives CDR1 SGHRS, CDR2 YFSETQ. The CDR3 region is CASSPGLAGFNIQYF. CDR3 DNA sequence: TGCGCCAGCAGCCCAGGACTAGCGGGATTCAACATTCAGTACTTC.

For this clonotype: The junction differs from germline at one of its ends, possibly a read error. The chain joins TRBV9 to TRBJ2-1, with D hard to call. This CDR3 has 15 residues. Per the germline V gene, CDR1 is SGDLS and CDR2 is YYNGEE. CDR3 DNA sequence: TGTGCCAGCAACGTATCCGGTTATCGATCCGATGAGCAGTTCTTC. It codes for CASNVSGYRSDEQFF.

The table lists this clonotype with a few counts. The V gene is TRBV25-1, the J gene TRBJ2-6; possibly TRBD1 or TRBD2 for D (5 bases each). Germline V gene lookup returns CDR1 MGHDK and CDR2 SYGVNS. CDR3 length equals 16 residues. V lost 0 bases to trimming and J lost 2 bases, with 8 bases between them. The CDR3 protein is CASSEYGGTGANVLTF. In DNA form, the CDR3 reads TGTGCCAGCAGTGAATATGGGGGTACTGGGGCCAACGTCCTGACTTTC.

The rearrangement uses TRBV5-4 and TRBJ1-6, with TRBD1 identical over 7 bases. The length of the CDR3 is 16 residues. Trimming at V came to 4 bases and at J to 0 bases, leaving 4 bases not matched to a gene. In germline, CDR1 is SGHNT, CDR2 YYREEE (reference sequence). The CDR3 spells CASSVNRGSYNSPLHF. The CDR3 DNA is TGTGCCAGCAGCGTCAACAGGGGCTCCTATAATTCACCCCTCCACTTT.

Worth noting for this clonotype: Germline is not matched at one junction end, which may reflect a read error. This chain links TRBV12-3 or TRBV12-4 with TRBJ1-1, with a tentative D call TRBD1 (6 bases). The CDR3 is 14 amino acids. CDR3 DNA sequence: TGTACCAGCAGTCATCGCGGGGGGGCCCGTGAAGCTTTCTTT. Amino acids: CTSSHRGGAREAFF.

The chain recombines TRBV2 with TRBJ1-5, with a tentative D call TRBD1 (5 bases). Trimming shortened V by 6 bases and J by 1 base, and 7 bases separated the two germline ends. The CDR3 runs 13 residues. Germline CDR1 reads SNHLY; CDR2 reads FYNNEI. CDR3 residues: CASSRVSNQPQHF. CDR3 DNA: TGTGCCAGCAGCAGGGTCAGCAATCAGCCCCAGCATTTT.

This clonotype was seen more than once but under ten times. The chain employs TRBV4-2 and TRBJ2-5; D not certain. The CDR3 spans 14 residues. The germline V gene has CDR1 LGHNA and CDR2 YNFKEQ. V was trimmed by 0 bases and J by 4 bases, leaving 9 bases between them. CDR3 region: CASSQEGSGETQYF. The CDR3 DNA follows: TGTGCCAGCAGCCAAGAGGGTAGTGGAGAGACCCAGTACTTC.

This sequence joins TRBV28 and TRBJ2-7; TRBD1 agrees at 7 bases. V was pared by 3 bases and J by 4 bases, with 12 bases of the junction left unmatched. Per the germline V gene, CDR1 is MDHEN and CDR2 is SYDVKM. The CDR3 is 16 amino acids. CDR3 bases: TGTGCCAGCAGTTTGAGAACGGGACAGATAATTTACGAGCAGTACTTC. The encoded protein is CASSLRTGQIIYEQYF.

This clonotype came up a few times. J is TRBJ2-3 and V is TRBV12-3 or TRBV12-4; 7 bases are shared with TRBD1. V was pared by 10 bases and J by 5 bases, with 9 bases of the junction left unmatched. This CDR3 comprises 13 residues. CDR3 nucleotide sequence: TGTGCCACCCGACAGGGAAGTGTAGATACGCAGTATTTT. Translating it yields CATRQGSVDTQYF.

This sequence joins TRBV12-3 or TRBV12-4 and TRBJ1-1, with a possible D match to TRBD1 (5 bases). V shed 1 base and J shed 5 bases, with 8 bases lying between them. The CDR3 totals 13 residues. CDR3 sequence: CASSLGWGTEAFF. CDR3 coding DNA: TGTGCCAGCAGTTTAGGATGGGGGACTGAAGCTTTCTTT.

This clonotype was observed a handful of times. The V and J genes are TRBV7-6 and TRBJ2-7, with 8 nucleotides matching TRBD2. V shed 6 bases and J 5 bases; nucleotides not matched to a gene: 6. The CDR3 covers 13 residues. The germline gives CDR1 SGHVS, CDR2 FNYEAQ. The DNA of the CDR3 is TGTGCCAGCAGTTACGGACTAGCTGACGAGCAGTACTTC. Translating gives CASSYGLADEQYF.

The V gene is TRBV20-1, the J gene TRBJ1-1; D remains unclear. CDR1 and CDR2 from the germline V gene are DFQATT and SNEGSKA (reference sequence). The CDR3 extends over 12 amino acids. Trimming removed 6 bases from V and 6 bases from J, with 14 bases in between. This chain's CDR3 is CSAHRGRPEAFF. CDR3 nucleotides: TGCAGTGCCCACCGCGGGCGACCTGAAGCTTTCTTT.